These T cell receptor beta chains were read from a single sample in a study of blood T cell repertoires in COVID-19. The table came from immunoSEQ multiplex PCR; TCRdb's copy has only in-frame clones and leaves some out. The table records around 100,000 clones, 70% to 85% of them present only once. What was sequenced was peripheral blood. The receptor source for this set is a woman aged 80 or over with active or convalescent COVID-19. Both conserved end residues are part of each CDR3. Each record gives: D gene, CDR3 length, V gene, clone size, J gene, CDR3 protein, CDR3 DNA. D genes are given only for firm matches. Size is stated for part of the rows, as once, few or many counts, or as a class when the clone is expanded.

D gene: TRBD2; CDR3 length: 18; V gene: TRBV7-3; clone size: .; J gene: TRBJ2-3; CDR3 protein: CASSLFATSGGATDTQYF; CDR3 DNA: TGTGCCAGCAGCTTATTTGCTACTAGCGGGGGGGCGACAGATACGCAGTATTTT
D gene: .; CDR3 length: 12; V gene: TRBV29-1; clone size: .; J gene: TRBJ2-5; CDR3 protein: CSVDSGRETQYF; CDR3 DNA: TGCAGCGTGGACAGCGGACGGGAGACCCAGTACTTC
D gene: .; CDR3 length: 15; V gene: TRBV7-9; clone size: .; J gene: TRBJ2-7; CDR3 protein: CASSSITGFSYEQYF; CDR3 DNA: TGTGCCAGCAGCTCGATCACAGGGTTCTCCTACGAGCAGTACTTC
D gene: .; CDR3 length: 13; V gene: TRBV20-1; clone size: medium-sized; J gene: TRBJ1-5; CDR3 protein: CSASNGLDQPQHF; CDR3 DNA: TGCAGTGCTAGTAATGGGCTCGATCAGCCCCAGCATTTT
D gene: .; CDR3 length: 19; V gene: TRBV6-2/TRBV6-3; clone size: .; J gene: TRBJ1-1; CDR3 protein: CASTPLSFLSAGMNTEAFF; CDR3 DNA: TGTGCCAGCACCCCCCTTAGTTTCCTGAGCGCCGGCATGAACACTGAAGCTTTCTTT
D gene: .; CDR3 length: 15; V gene: TRBV14; clone size: .; J gene: TRBJ2-1; CDR3 protein: CASSQETVIHNEQFF; CDR3 DNA: TGTGCCAGCAGCCAAGAAACGGTTATCCACAATGAGCAGTTCTTC
D gene: .; CDR3 length: 15; V gene: TRBV5-6; clone size: .; J gene: TRBJ1-4; CDR3 protein: CASSLVRQGWEKLFF; CDR3 DNA: TGTGCCAGCAGCTTGGTTCGTCAGGGTTGGGAAAAACTGTTTTTT
D gene: .; CDR3 length: 15; V gene: TRBV7-3; clone size: .; J gene: TRBJ2-7; CDR3 protein: CASSLMGAVSYEQYF; CDR3 DNA: TGTGCCAGCAGCTTAATGGGGGCAGTCTCCTACGAGCAGTACTTC
D gene: TRBD1; CDR3 length: 14; V gene: TRBV27; clone size: few; J gene: TRBJ1-2; CDR3 protein: CASSLGTGARGYTF; CDR3 DNA: TGTGCCAGCAGTTTAGGAACAGGGGCAAGGGGCTACACCTTC
D gene: .; CDR3 length: 14; V gene: TRBV7-9; clone size: .; J gene: TRBJ2-3; CDR3 protein: CASSLGGVSDTQYF; CDR3 DNA: TGTGCCAGCAGCTTAGGGGGGGTTTCAGATACGCAGTATTTT
D gene: TRBD1; CDR3 length: 15; V gene: TRBV27; clone size: .; J gene: TRBJ2-2; CDR3 protein: CASSFYRGQVGELFF; CDR3 DNA: TGTGCCAGCAGTTTCTACAGGGGGCAGGTCGGGGAGCTGTTTTTT
D gene: TRBD1; CDR3 length: 18; V gene: TRBV9; clone size: .; J gene: TRBJ1-4; CDR3 protein: CASSLAPLTGATNEKLFF; CDR3 DNA: TGTGCCAGCAGCCTAGCTCCCCTAACAGGGGCAACTAATGAAAAACTGTTTTTT
D gene: .; CDR3 length: 15; V gene: TRBV5-6; clone size: .; J gene: TRBJ1-2; CDR3 protein: CASSPGVLEYYGYTF; CDR3 DNA: TGTGCCAGCAGCCCGGGGGTCCTAGAATACTATGGCTACACCTTC
D gene: .; CDR3 length: 14; V gene: TRBV4-1; clone size: .; J gene: TRBJ1-2; CDR3 protein: CASSPGGRDYGYTF; CDR3 DNA: TGCGCCAGCAGCCCGGGGGGGCGGGACTATGGCTACACCTTC
D gene: .; CDR3 length: 14; V gene: TRBV9; clone size: few; J gene: TRBJ2-7; CDR3 protein: CASSVAPGSNEQYF; CDR3 DNA: TGTGCCAGCAGCGTAGCCCCAGGGTCCAACGAGCAGTACTTC
D gene: .; CDR3 length: 13; V gene: TRBV4-1; clone size: .; J gene: TRBJ2-1; CDR3 protein: CASSQVIPNEQFF; CDR3 DNA: TGCGCCAGCAGCCAAGTTATCCCCAATGAGCAGTTCTTC
D gene: TRBD1; CDR3 length: 12; V gene: TRBV7-3; clone size: .; J gene: TRBJ2-1; CDR3 protein: CASGLTGDEQFF; CDR3 DNA: TGTGCCAGCGGATTAACAGGGGATGAGCAGTTCTTC
D gene: .; CDR3 length: 13; V gene: TRBV10-3; clone size: .; J gene: TRBJ1-1; CDR3 protein: CASHGGWDTEAFF; CDR3 DNA: TGTGCCTCCCATGGGGGGTGGGACACTGAAGCTTTCTTT
D gene: .; CDR3 length: 14; V gene: TRBV28; clone size: .; J gene: TRBJ1-5; CDR3 protein: CASSFQGTFQPQHF; CDR3 DNA: TGTGCCAGCAGTTTTCAGGGGACATTTCAGCCCCAGCATTTT
D gene: .; CDR3 length: 13; V gene: TRBV12-3/TRBV12-4; clone size: .; J gene: TRBJ2-7; CDR3 protein: CASSLRGTYEQYF; CDR3 DNA: TGTGCCAGCAGTTTAAGGGGTACCTACGAGCAGTACTTC
D gene: .; CDR3 length: 13; V gene: TRBV19; clone size: .; J gene: TRBJ1-3; CDR3 protein: CASSGGIGNTIYF; CDR3 DNA: TGTGCCAGTAGTGGAGGGATTGGAAACACCATATATTTT
D gene: .; CDR3 length: 13; V gene: TRBV9; clone size: .; J gene: TRBJ2-1; CDR3 protein: CASSPPAGRGQFF; CDR3 DNA: TGTGCCAGCAGCCCACCGGCGGGCCGGGGGCAGTTCTTC
D gene: .; CDR3 length: 15; V gene: TRBV14; clone size: .; J gene: TRBJ1-6; CDR3 protein: CASSQTGSKNSPLHF; CDR3 DNA: TGTGCCAGCAGCCAAACAGGGAGTAAAAATTCACCCCTCCACTTT
D gene: .; CDR3 length: 14; V gene: TRBV28; clone size: once; J gene: TRBJ1-5; CDR3 protein: CASSRYSSNQPQHF; CDR3 DNA: TGTGCCAGCAGCAGATATAGCAGTAATCAGCCCCAGCATTTT
D gene: TRBD2; CDR3 length: 13; V gene: TRBV10-3; clone size: .; J gene: TRBJ2-7; CDR3 protein: CAIKPSGVYEQYF; CDR3 DNA: TGTGCCATCAAACCTAGCGGGGTCTACGAGCAGTACTTC
D gene: .; CDR3 length: 16; V gene: TRBV4-2; clone size: .; J gene: TRBJ2-2; CDR3 protein: CASSQALAGNTGELFF; CDR3 DNA: TGTGCCAGCAGCCAAGCACTAGCTGGTAACACCGGGGAGCTGTTTTTT
D gene: TRBD2; CDR3 length: 19; V gene: TRBV15; clone size: .; J gene: TRBJ2-1; CDR3 protein: CATSPQGAASGSLYNEQFF; CDR3 DNA: TGTGCCACCAGCCCTCAGGGGGCGGCTAGCGGGAGCCTCTACAATGAGCAGTTCTTC
D gene: TRBD1; CDR3 length: 17; V gene: TRBV5-5; clone size: .; J gene: TRBJ1-5; CDR3 protein: CASSDYRVRGSNQPQHF; CDR3 DNA: TGTGCCAGCAGCGACTACAGGGTCAGGGGGAGCAATCAGCCCCAGCATTTT
D gene: TRBD2; CDR3 length: 16; V gene: TRBV5-4; clone size: .; J gene: TRBJ2-3; CDR3 protein: CVSSSLAGGPVNTQYF; CDR3 DNA: TGTGTCAGCAGCTCACTAGCGGGAGGGCCGGTAAATACGCAGTATTTT
D gene: .; CDR3 length: 15; V gene: TRBV11-2; clone size: once; J gene: TRBJ2-7; CDR3 protein: CASSLVATGFYEQYF; CDR3 DNA: TGTGCCAGCAGCTTAGTAGCTACAGGGTTCTACGAGCAGTACTTC
D gene: .; CDR3 length: 15; V gene: TRBV19; clone size: .; J gene: TRBJ1-5; CDR3 protein: CASTSRGKHGQPQHF; CDR3 DNA: TGTGCCAGTACAAGCAGGGGCAAACATGGTCAGCCCCAGCATTTT
D gene: TRBD2; CDR3 length: 15; V gene: TRBV6-5; clone size: .; J gene: TRBJ2-1; CDR3 protein: CASSIGDYTYNEQFF; CDR3 DNA: TGTGCCAGCAGTATAGGGGACTACACCTACAATGAGCAGTTCTTC
D gene: .; CDR3 length: 15; V gene: TRBV6-5; clone size: .; J gene: TRBJ2-7; CDR3 protein: CASSAPRGWVYEQYF; CDR3 DNA: TGTGCCAGCAGCGCCCCCCGGGGTTGGGTCTACGAGCAGTACTTC
D gene: TRBD1; CDR3 length: 16; V gene: TRBV5-1; clone size: .; J gene: TRBJ1-4; CDR3 protein: CASSRDRETTNEKLFF; CDR3 DNA: TGCGCCAGCAGCCGGGACAGGGAGACAACTAATGAAAAACTGTTTTTT
D gene: .; CDR3 length: 13; V gene: TRBV18; clone size: .; J gene: TRBJ1-5; CDR3 protein: CASSPQGNQPQHF; CDR3 DNA: TGTGCCAGCTCACCGCAGGGAAATCAGCCCCAGCATTTT
D gene: .; CDR3 length: 14; V gene: TRBV30; clone size: .; J gene: TRBJ1-6; CDR3 protein: CAWTRVRASGPLHF; CDR3 DNA: TGTGCCTGGACTCGTGTTAGGGCGAGCGGGCCCCTCCACTTT
D gene: .; CDR3 length: 13; V gene: TRBV14; clone size: .; J gene: TRBJ1-6; CDR3 protein: CASSRDLDSPLHF; CDR3 DNA: TGTGCCAGCAGCCGCGACTTGGATTCACCCCTCCACTTT
D gene: .; CDR3 length: 15; V gene: TRBV5-1; clone size: .; J gene: TRBJ1-6; CDR3 protein: CASSLSRSENSPLHF; CDR3 DNA: TGCGCCAGCAGCTTGTCCAGGTCCGAGAATTCACCCCTCCACTTT
D gene: TRBD1; CDR3 length: 15; V gene: TRBV27; clone size: .; J gene: TRBJ1-4; CDR3 protein: CASRLVGQKREKLFF; CDR3 DNA: TGTGCCAGCAGACTAGTGGGACAGAAGAGGGAAAAACTGTTTTTT
D gene: .; CDR3 length: 13; V gene: TRBV5-4; clone size: .; J gene: TRBJ1-2; CDR3 protein: CASSRGFEYGYTF; CDR3 DNA: TGTGCCAGCAGTCGAGGATTCGAATATGGCTACACCTTC
D gene: .; CDR3 length: 14; V gene: TRBV2; clone size: .; J gene: TRBJ1-5; CDR3 protein: CASRESTVNQPQHF; CDR3 DNA: TGTGCCAGCAGAGAGTCAACGGTAAATCAGCCCCAGCATTTT
D gene: .; CDR3 length: 18; V gene: TRBV28; clone size: .; J gene: TRBJ1-2; CDR3 protein: CASSFGGAAAIKNYGYTF; CDR3 DNA: TGTGCCAGCAGTTTTGGGGGCGCGGCAGCAATAAAAAACTATGGCTACACCTTC
D gene: .; CDR3 length: 16; V gene: TRBV7-8; clone size: .; J gene: TRBJ1-4; CDR3 protein: CASSLREGRVNEKLFF; CDR3 DNA: TGTGCCAGCAGCTTAAGGGAGGGGCGCGTTAATGAAAAACTGTTTTTT
D gene: .; CDR3 length: 14; V gene: TRBV5-1; clone size: .; J gene: TRBJ2-1; CDR3 protein: CATKVGTLYNEQFF; CDR3 DNA: TGCGCCACCAAAGTCGGGACACTATACAATGAGCAGTTCTTC
D gene: TRBD2; CDR3 length: 18; V gene: TRBV7-2; clone size: once; J gene: TRBJ2-5; CDR3 protein: CASSFATSGGPRDETQYF; CDR3 DNA: TGTGCCAGCAGCTTCGCGACTAGCGGGGGGCCGAGGGATGAGACCCAGTACTTC
D gene: .; CDR3 length: 15; V gene: TRBV5-6; clone size: .; J gene: TRBJ1-5; CDR3 protein: CASSLHRYSNQPQHF; CDR3 DNA: TGTGCCAGCAGCTTGCACAGATATAGCAATCAGCCCCAGCATTTT
D gene: .; CDR3 length: 14; V gene: TRBV19; clone size: .; J gene: TRBJ1-6; CDR3 protein: CASSIEYRYSPLHF; CDR3 DNA: TGTGCCAGTAGTATAGAGTACAGATATTCACCCCTCCACTTT
D gene: .; CDR3 length: 14; V gene: TRBV4-2; clone size: .; J gene: TRBJ2-7; CDR3 protein: CASSQDLGRDEQYF; CDR3 DNA: TGTGCCAGCAGCCAAGATCTGGGTCGGGACGAGCAGTACTTC
D gene: .; CDR3 length: 14; V gene: TRBV5-1; clone size: .; J gene: TRBJ1-5; CDR3 protein: CASSLDGVGQPQHF; CDR3 DNA: TGCGCCAGCAGCTTGGACGGGGTTGGGCAGCCCCAGCATTTT
D gene: .; CDR3 length: 15; V gene: TRBV7-3; clone size: few; J gene: TRBJ2-3; CDR3 protein: CASSLFGGGTDTQYF; CDR3 DNA: TGTGCCAGCAGCTTATTCGGGGGTGGTACAGATACGCAGTATTTT
D gene: TRBD2; CDR3 length: 16; V gene: TRBV7-9; clone size: .; J gene: TRBJ2-3; CDR3 protein: CASSLAPSGVTDTQYF; CDR3 DNA: TGTGCCAGCAGCTTAGCGCCTAGCGGGGTCACAGATACGCAGTATTTT
D gene: .; CDR3 length: 13; V gene: TRBV24-1; clone size: few; J gene: TRBJ2-1; CDR3 protein: CATSIPRGNEQFF; CDR3 DNA: TGTGCCACCTCTATTCCGCGCGGGAATGAGCAGTTCTTC
D gene: .; CDR3 length: 12; V gene: TRBV10-3; clone size: .; J gene: TRBJ1-4; CDR3 protein: CAISENEQKVIF; CDR3 DNA: TGTGCCATCAGTGAGAACGAACAGAAAGTGATTTTT
D gene: .; CDR3 length: 17; V gene: TRBV18; clone size: .; J gene: TRBJ1-3; CDR3 protein: CASSPSPGVLNGNTIYF; CDR3 DNA: TGTGCCAGCTCACCATCGCCCGGGGTCCTTAACGGAAACACCATATATTTT
D gene: .; CDR3 length: 15; V gene: TRBV15; clone size: .; J gene: TRBJ1-2; CDR3 protein: CATSRELAANYGYTF; CDR3 DNA: TGTGCCACCAGCAGAGAATTAGCAGCTAACTATGGCTACACCTTC
D gene: TRBD1; CDR3 length: 18; V gene: TRBV19; clone size: many; J gene: TRBJ1-5; CDR3 protein: CASSIAFGQGEKNQPQHF; CDR3 DNA: TGTGCCAGTAGTATCGCTTTCGGACAGGGTGAGAAAAATCAGCCCCAGCATTTT
D gene: TRBD1; CDR3 length: 15; V gene: TRBV28; clone size: .; J gene: TRBJ2-4; CDR3 protein: CASLGQGGYRNIQYF; CDR3 DNA: TGTGCCAGCCTGGGACAGGGAGGGTATAGAAACATTCAGTACTTC
D gene: TRBD2; CDR3 length: 15; V gene: TRBV3-1/TRBV3-2; clone size: .; J gene: TRBJ2-5; CDR3 protein: CASSAERGFQETQYF; CDR3 DNA: TGTGCCAGCAGCGCCGAGCGGGGCTTCCAAGAGACCCAGTACTTC
D gene: .; CDR3 length: 13; V gene: TRBV27; clone size: .; J gene: TRBJ1-1; CDR3 protein: CASSSTANTEAFF; CDR3 DNA: TGTGCCAGCAGTTCTACAGCGAACACTGAAGCTTTCTTT
D gene: TRBD1; CDR3 length: 19; V gene: TRBV18; clone size: once; J gene: TRBJ2-4; CDR3 protein: CASSRDRLTNPLAKNIQYF; CDR3 DNA: TGTGCCAGCTCCCGGGACAGACTAACCAATCCACTAGCCAAAAACATTCAGTACTTC